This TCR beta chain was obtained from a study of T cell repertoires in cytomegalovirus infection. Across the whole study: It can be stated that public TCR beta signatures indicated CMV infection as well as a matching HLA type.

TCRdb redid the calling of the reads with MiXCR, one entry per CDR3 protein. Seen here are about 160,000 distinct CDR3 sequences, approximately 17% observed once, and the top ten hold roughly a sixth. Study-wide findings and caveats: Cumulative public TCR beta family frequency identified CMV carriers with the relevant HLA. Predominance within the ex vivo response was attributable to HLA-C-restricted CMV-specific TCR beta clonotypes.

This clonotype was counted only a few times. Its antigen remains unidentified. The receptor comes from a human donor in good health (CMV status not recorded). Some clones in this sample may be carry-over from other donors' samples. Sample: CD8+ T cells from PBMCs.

CDR3 in amino acids: CSARDRDRGRNEQFF. The CDR3 DNA sequence: TGCAGTGCTAGAGACCGGGACAGGGGGCGCAATGAGCAGTTCTTC. The chain carries TRBV20-1 and TRBJ2-1; 12 bases match TRBD1. Unmatched junction bases numbered 3, after V lost 0 bases and J lost 6 bases. From germline, CDR1 is DFQATT and CDR2 SNEGSKA (reference sequence). This CDR3 contains 15 residues.